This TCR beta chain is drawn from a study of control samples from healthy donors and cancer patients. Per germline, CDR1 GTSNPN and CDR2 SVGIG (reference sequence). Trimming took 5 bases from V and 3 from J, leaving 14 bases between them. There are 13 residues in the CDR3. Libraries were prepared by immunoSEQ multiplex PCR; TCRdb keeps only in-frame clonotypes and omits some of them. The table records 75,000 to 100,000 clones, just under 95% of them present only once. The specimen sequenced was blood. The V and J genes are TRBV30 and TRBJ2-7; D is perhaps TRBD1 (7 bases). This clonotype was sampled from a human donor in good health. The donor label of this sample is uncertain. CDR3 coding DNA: TGTGCCTGGGCGGGACAGCTTGGCTACGAGCAGTACTTC. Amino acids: CAWAGQLGYEQYF.